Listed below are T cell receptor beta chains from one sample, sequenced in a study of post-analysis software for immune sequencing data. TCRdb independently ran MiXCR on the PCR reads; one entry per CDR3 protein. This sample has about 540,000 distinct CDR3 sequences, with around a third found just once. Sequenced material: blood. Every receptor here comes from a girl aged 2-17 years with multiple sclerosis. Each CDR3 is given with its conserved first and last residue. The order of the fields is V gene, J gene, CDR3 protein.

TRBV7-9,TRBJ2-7,CASSSGQGGTYEQYF
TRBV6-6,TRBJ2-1,CASSTGTSGKQFF
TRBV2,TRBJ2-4,CASSEAGTPLQYF
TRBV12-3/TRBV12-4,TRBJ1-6,CASSFLPPGRRNSPLHF
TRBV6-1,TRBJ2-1,CASSLDTLYEQFF
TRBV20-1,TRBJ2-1,CSARDLETQFF
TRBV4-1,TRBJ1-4,CASSQEGRQGGEKLFF
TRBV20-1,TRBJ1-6,CSASTGGRPDSPLHF
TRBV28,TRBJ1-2,CASSETNYGYTF
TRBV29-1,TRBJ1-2,CSVGDEMNYGYTF
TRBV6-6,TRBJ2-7,CASRGVSSYEQYF
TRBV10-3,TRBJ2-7,CAISRLDRGIPREQYF
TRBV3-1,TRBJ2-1,CASSQDGQYNEQFF
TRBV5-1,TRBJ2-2,CASSFGAGETTGELFF
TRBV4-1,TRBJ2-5,CASSQELKQETQYF
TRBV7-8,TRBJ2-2,CASSSEKNTGELFF
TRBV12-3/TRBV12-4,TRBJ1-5,CASRSTRGTPQHF
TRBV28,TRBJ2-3,CASNGQGHFTDTQYF
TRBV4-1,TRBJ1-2,CAGSQVPGQGDGYTF
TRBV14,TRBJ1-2,CASSPTGQSYGYTF
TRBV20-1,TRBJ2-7,CSASFRGPSEQYF
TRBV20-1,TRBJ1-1,CSAGGLSGTEAFF
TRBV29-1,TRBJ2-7,CSVEGEDSYEQYF
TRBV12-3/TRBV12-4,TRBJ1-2,CASSPLTGINYGYTF
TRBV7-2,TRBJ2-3,CASSLVYTDTQYF
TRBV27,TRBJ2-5,CASSPGGGTETQYF
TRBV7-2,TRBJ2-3,CASSGYTDTQYF
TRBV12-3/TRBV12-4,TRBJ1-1,CASSRDRVAEAFF
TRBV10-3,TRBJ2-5,CASATAEETQYF
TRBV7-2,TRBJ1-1,CASSSTGGGNTEAFF
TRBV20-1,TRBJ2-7,CSAWGGTPSYEQYF
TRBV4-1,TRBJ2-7,CASSHVGTEAYEQYF
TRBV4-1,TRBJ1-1,CASSAGQGREAFF
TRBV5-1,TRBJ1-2,CASSLPDRDYGYTF
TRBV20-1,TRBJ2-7,CSARTGQGGSYEQYF